Listed below are T cell receptor beta chains from one sample, sequenced in a study of T cells after yellow fever vaccination. TCRdb re-derived calls from the 5' RACE reads in MiXCR, one entry per CDR3 protein. The sample records 300,000 or so distinct CDR3 sequences, 7.5% to 9.5% being singletons. The specimen was CD4+ T cells sorted from PBMCs, collected 5 days after the yellow fever booster vaccination. These receptors came from a man aged 18-30 years who received the YFV17D yellow fever vaccine. The CDR3 runs from the conserved cysteine through the conserved F or W. D genes are given only for firm matches. Clone size is shown for a subset of rows, as once, few, many or a class of expanded clone.

j_call: TRBJ2-5; d_call: TRBD1; clone_size: few; v_call: TRBV29-1; cdr3_aa: CSVQGDQETQYF; cdr3_nt: TGCAGCGTCCAGGGGGACCAAGAGACCCAGTACTTC
j_call: TRBJ1-1; d_call: NA; clone_size: NA; v_call: TRBV4-3; cdr3_aa: CASRLGEMNTEAFF; cdr3_nt: TGCGCCAGCAGATTAGGAGAGATGAACACTGAAGCTTTCTTT
j_call: TRBJ2-5; d_call: NA; clone_size: many; v_call: TRBV5-1; cdr3_aa: CASSFSVQETQYF; cdr3_nt: TGCGCCAGCAGCTTCTCAGTCCAAGAGACCCAGTACTTC
j_call: TRBJ1-1; d_call: NA; clone_size: few; v_call: TRBV29-1; cdr3_aa: CSVSPQREAFF; cdr3_nt: TGCAGCGTTTCTCCGCAACGGGAAGCTTTCTTT
j_call: TRBJ1-1; d_call: TRBD1; clone_size: NA; v_call: TRBV27; cdr3_aa: CASRQPSGGQAFF; cdr3_nt: TGTGCCAGCAGGCAACCCTCAGGGGGTCAGGCTTTCTTT
j_call: TRBJ2-4; d_call: NA; clone_size: NA; v_call: TRBV18; cdr3_aa: CASSPNWQPRRNIQYF; cdr3_nt: TGTGCCAGCTCACCAAATTGGCAACCGAGGAGGAACATTCAGTACTTC
j_call: TRBJ1-1; d_call: NA; clone_size: NA; v_call: TRBV5-1; cdr3_aa: CASRAIMGGTEAFF; cdr3_nt: TGCGCCAGCAGAGCTATCATGGGGGGCACTGAAGCTTTCTTT
j_call: TRBJ2-3; d_call: NA; clone_size: many; v_call: TRBV29-1; cdr3_aa: CSVAGADTQYF; cdr3_nt: TGCAGCGTTGCTGGGGCAGATACGCAGTATTTT
j_call: TRBJ1-2; d_call: TRBD1; clone_size: NA; v_call: TRBV7-2; cdr3_aa: CASSLGATGPNGYTF; cdr3_nt: TGTGCCAGCAGCTTAGGGGCGACAGGGCCAAATGGCTACACCTTC
j_call: TRBJ2-5; d_call: NA; clone_size: many; v_call: TRBV3-1; cdr3_aa: CASSQDRKTQYF; cdr3_nt: TGTGCCAGCAGCCAAGATAGGAAGACCCAGTACTTC
j_call: TRBJ2-1; d_call: TRBD2; clone_size: few; v_call: TRBV7-2; cdr3_aa: CASSAGLAGRDYNEQFF; cdr3_nt: TGTGCCAGCAGCGCGGGACTAGCGGGGCGAGACTACAATGAGCAGTTCTTC
j_call: TRBJ2-5; d_call: NA; clone_size: few; v_call: TRBV28; cdr3_aa: CASSLYPPLLTQYF; cdr3_nt: TGTGCCAGCAGTTTATACCCCCCTCTCCTGACCCAGTACTTC
j_call: TRBJ1-1; d_call: NA; clone_size: few; v_call: TRBV10-3; cdr3_aa: CAISEPTYQREAFF; cdr3_nt: TGTGCCATCAGTGAGCCGACGTACCAACGGGAAGCTTTCTTT
j_call: TRBJ1-5; d_call: NA; clone_size: NA; v_call: TRBV12-3/TRBV12-4; cdr3_aa: CASSSTAGMQPQHF; cdr3_nt: TGTGCCAGCAGTTCTACCGCGGGGATGCAGCCCCAGCATTTT
j_call: TRBJ1-5; d_call: NA; clone_size: many; v_call: TRBV20-1; cdr3_aa: CSARKLLRGRKVNQPQHF; cdr3_nt: TGCAGTGCTAGAAAACTCCTCCGGGGGAGGAAGGTTAATCAGCCCCAGCATTTT
j_call: TRBJ1-1; d_call: NA; clone_size: NA; v_call: TRBV7-9; cdr3_aa: CASSLSGGPKGFF; cdr3_nt: TGTGCCAGCAGCTTAAGCGGGGGCCCGAAGGGTTTCTTT
j_call: TRBJ2-2; d_call: NA; clone_size: NA; v_call: TRBV20-1; cdr3_aa: CSAGTTNTGELFF; cdr3_nt: TGCAGTGCCGGGACGACGAACACCGGGGAGCTGTTTTTT
j_call: TRBJ1-2; d_call: NA; clone_size: few; v_call: TRBV2; cdr3_aa: CASSERDGYTF; cdr3_nt: TGTGCCAGCAGTGAAAGGGATGGCTACACCTTC
j_call: TRBJ1-5; d_call: NA; clone_size: few; v_call: TRBV7-9; cdr3_aa: CASGQDDQPQHF; cdr3_nt: TGTGCCAGCGGCCAGGACGATCAGCCCCAGCATTTT
j_call: TRBJ1-2; d_call: NA; clone_size: few; v_call: TRBV9; cdr3_aa: CASSVPGAYGYTF; cdr3_nt: TGTGCCAGCAGCGTCCCCGGGGCCTATGGCTACACCTTC
j_call: TRBJ1-1; d_call: NA; clone_size: few; v_call: TRBV5-5; cdr3_aa: CATSLVLGNTEAFF; cdr3_nt: TGTGCCACCTCCCTCGTTTTAGGGAACACTGAAGCTTTCTTT
j_call: TRBJ2-3; d_call: NA; clone_size: few; v_call: TRBV25-1; cdr3_aa: CASSEYRDTQYF; cdr3_nt: TGTGCCAGCAGTGAATATCGCGATACGCAGTATTTT
j_call: TRBJ2-2; d_call: NA; clone_size: few; v_call: TRBV4-3; cdr3_aa: CASSQDPRALTGELFF; cdr3_nt: TGCGCCAGCAGCCAAGATCCCCGGGCTTTGACCGGGGAGCTGTTTTTT
j_call: TRBJ1-2; d_call: NA; clone_size: NA; v_call: TRBV7-2; cdr3_aa: CASSSGGVRYGYTF; cdr3_nt: TGTGCCAGCAGCTCCGGGGGGGTGAGGTATGGCTACACCTTC
j_call: TRBJ2-7; d_call: NA; clone_size: NA; v_call: TRBV6-5; cdr3_aa: CASSYGTHRPSYEQYF; cdr3_nt: TGTGCCAGCAGTTACGGGACTCATCGCCCTTCCTACGAGCAGTACTTC
j_call: TRBJ2-3; d_call: TRBD2; clone_size: many; v_call: TRBV20-1; cdr3_aa: CSAPPSGGLSDTQYF; cdr3_nt: TGCAGTGCCCCTCCATCGGGGGGGCTCTCAGATACGCAGTATTTT
j_call: TRBJ2-1; d_call: TRBD1; clone_size: NA; v_call: TRBV30; cdr3_aa: CAWTQGDEQFF; cdr3_nt: TGTGCCTGGACACAGGGGGACGAGCAGTTCTTC
j_call: TRBJ1-1; d_call: NA; clone_size: NA; v_call: TRBV4-1; cdr3_aa: CASSNQGGAAEAFF; cdr3_nt: TGCGCCAGCAGCAATCAGGGAGGAGCCGCTGAAGCTTTCTTT
j_call: TRBJ2-7; d_call: NA; clone_size: many; v_call: TRBV3-1; cdr3_aa: CASSLGTGSYEQYF; cdr3_nt: TGTGCCAGCAGCCTCGGAACAGGCTCCTACGAGCAGTACTTC
j_call: TRBJ2-7; d_call: NA; clone_size: NA; v_call: TRBV5-1; cdr3_aa: CASSSRGGPLMNYEQYF; cdr3_nt: TGCGCCAGCAGCTCCCGGGGAGGACCGCTGATGAACTACGAGCAGTACTTC
j_call: TRBJ1-5; d_call: NA; clone_size: NA; v_call: TRBV19; cdr3_aa: CASSMTGNQPQHF; cdr3_nt: TGTGCCAGTAGTATGACAGGCAATCAGCCCCAGCATTTT
j_call: TRBJ2-7; d_call: NA; clone_size: NA; v_call: TRBV7-9; cdr3_aa: CASSFPGSSLEQYF; cdr3_nt: TGTGCCAGCAGCTTCCCCGGCAGCTCCTTGGAGCAGTACTTC
j_call: TRBJ1-2; d_call: TRBD1; clone_size: few; v_call: TRBV2; cdr3_aa: CASRKATGTNYGYTF; cdr3_nt: TGTGCCAGCAGGAAGGCGACAGGGACTAACTATGGCTACACCTTC
j_call: TRBJ1-4; d_call: TRBD1; clone_size: many; v_call: TRBV4-2; cdr3_aa: CASSPSPGTGLNEKLFF; cdr3_nt: TGTGCCAGCAGCCCCTCGCCCGGGACAGGCCTAAATGAAAAACTGTTTTTT
j_call: TRBJ2-7; d_call: NA; clone_size: NA; v_call: TRBV20-1; cdr3_aa: CSGRDFYEQYF; cdr3_nt: TGCAGCGGTCGGGACTTTTACGAGCAGTACTTC
j_call: TRBJ2-4; d_call: TRBD2; clone_size: NA; v_call: TRBV7-2; cdr3_aa: CASSRGGGENIQYF; cdr3_nt: TGTGCCAGCAGCCGGGGGGGTGGCGAAAACATTCAGTACTTC
j_call: TRBJ2-1; d_call: NA; clone_size: NA; v_call: TRBV5-1; cdr3_aa: CASRFGGRNEQFF; cdr3_nt: TGCGCCAGCAGGTTCGGGGGCCGGAATGAGCAGTTCTTC